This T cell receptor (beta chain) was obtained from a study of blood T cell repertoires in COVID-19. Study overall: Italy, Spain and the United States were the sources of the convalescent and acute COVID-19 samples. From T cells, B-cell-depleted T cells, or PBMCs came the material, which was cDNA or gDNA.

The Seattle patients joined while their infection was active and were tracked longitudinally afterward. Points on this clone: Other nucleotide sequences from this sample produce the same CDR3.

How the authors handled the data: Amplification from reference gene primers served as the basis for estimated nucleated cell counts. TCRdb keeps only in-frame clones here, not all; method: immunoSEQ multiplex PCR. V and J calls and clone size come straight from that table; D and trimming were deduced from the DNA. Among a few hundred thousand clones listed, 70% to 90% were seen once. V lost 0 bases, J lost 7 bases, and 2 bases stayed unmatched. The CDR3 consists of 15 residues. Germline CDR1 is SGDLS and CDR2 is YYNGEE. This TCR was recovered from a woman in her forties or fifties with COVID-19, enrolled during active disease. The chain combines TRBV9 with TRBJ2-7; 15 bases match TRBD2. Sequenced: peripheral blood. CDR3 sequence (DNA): TGTGCCAGCAGCGTAGGGGGACTAGCGGGAGGTGAGCAGTACTTC. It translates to CASSVGGLAGGEQYF.